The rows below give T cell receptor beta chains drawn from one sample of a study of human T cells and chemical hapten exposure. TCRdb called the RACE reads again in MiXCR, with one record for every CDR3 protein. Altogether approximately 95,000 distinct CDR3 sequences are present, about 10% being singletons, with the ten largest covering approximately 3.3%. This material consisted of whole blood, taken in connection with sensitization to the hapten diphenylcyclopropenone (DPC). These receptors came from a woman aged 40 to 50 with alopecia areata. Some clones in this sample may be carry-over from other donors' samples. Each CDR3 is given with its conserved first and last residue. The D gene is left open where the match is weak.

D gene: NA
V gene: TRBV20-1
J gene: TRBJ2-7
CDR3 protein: CSVAQGPDEQYF

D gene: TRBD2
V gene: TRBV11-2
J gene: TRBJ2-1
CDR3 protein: CASSLSSGGANEQFF

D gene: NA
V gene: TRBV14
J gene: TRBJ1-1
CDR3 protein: CASSQGPNTEAFF

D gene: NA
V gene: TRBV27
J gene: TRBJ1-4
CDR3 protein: CASSPGTTATNEKLFF

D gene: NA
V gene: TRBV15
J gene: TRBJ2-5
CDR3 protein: CATSRGSLSSGQADETQYF

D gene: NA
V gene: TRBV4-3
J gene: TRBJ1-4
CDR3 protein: CASSQSNRDTKLFF

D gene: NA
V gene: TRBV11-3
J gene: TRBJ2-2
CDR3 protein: CASSFVDTGELFF

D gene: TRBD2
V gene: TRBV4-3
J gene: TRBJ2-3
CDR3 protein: CASSQDGGLAGASTDTQYF

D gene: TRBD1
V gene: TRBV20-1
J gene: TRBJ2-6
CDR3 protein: CSALDRAGANVLTF

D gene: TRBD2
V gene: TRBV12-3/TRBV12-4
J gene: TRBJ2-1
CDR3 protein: CASSLAGSYNEQFF

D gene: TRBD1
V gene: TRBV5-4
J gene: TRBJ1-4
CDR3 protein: CASTNDRGSQAEKLFF

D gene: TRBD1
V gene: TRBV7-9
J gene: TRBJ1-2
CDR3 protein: CASSPTTGGAYGYTF

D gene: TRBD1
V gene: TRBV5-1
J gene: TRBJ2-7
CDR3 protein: CASSSDRGLDEQYF

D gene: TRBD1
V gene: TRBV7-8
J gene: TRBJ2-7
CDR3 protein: CASSIRDRVGEQYF

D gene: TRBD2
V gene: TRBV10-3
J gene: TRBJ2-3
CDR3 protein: CAIRAGGPDTQYF

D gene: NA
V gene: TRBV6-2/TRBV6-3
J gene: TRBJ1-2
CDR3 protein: CASTVGGGYGYTF

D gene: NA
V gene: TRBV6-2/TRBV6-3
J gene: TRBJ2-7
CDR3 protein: CASSYRLERWRSQTLYEQYF

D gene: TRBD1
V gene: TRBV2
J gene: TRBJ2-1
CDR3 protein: CASKEQGAANEQFF

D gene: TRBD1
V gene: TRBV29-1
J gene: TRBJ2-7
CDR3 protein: CSAQDRVVPGEQYF

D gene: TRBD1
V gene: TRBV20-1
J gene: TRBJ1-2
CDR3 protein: CSARDQGGGITYGYTF

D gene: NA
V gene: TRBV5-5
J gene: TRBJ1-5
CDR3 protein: CASSVQAFGQPQHF

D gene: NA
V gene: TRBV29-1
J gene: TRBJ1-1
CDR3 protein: CSAGIADTEAFF

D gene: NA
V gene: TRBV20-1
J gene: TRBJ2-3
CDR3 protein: CSARQTTSTDTQYF

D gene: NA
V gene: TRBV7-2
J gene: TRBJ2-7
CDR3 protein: CASSANGIFYEQYF

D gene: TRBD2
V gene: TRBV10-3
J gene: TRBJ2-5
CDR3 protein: CAISGTSAETQYF

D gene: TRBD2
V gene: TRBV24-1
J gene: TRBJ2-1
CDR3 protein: CATSDIAGGTSYNEQFF

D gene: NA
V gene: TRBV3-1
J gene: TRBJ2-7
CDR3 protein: CASSPPRMHEQYF

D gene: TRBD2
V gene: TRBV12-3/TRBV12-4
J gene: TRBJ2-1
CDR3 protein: CASRALAGPYNEQFF

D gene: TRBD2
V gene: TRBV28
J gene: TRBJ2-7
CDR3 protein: CASSLSEGAGGSYEQYF

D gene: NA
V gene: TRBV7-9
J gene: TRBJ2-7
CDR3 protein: CASSLTSRREQYF

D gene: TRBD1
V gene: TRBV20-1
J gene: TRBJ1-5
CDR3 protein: CSAKGQAGNQPQHF

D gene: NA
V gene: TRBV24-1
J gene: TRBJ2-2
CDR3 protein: CATSGGTARPPNTGELFF

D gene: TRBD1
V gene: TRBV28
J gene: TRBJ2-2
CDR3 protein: CASSLQADREDTGELFF

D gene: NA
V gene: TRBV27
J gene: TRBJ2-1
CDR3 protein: CASFNRSYNEQFF

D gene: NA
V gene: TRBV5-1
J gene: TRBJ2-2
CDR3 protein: CASSLGSGPNTGELFF

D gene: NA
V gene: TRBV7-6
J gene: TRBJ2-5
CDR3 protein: CASSHSMGTGQETQYF

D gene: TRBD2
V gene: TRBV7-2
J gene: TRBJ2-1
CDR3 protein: CASSFRTRSYNEQFF

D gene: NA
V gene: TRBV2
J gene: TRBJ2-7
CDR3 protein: CASSDSYEQYF

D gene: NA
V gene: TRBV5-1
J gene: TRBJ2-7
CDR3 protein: CASSLTGASYEQYF

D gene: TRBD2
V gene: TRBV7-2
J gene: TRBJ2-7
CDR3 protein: CASSSRGGRPSYEQYF

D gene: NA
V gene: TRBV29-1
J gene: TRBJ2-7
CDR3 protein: CSVERGNEQYF

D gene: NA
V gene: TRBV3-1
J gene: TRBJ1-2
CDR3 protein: CASSDQGPLRWGYTF

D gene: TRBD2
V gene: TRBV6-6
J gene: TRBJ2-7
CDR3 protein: CASSYSLAGRTSYEQYF

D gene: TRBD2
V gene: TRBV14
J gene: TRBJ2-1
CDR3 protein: CASSQEGTSGRDSYNEQFF

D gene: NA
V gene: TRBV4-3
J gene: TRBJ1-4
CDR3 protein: CASGGAWDEKLFF

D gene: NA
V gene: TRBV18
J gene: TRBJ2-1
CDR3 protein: CASSPDLSSYNEQFF

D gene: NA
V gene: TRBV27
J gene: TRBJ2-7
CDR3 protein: CASSPTPRSEQYF

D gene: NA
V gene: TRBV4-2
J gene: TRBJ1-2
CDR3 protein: CASSQDSAGLYGYTF

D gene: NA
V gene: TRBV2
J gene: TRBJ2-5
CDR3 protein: CASSEGFSQETQYF

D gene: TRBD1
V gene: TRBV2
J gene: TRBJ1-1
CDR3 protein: CASTRQGAGNTEAFF

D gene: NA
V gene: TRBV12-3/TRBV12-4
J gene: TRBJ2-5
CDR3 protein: CASSTGTARGETQYF

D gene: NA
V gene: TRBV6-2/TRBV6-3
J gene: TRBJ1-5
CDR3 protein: CASSYFGEQPQHF